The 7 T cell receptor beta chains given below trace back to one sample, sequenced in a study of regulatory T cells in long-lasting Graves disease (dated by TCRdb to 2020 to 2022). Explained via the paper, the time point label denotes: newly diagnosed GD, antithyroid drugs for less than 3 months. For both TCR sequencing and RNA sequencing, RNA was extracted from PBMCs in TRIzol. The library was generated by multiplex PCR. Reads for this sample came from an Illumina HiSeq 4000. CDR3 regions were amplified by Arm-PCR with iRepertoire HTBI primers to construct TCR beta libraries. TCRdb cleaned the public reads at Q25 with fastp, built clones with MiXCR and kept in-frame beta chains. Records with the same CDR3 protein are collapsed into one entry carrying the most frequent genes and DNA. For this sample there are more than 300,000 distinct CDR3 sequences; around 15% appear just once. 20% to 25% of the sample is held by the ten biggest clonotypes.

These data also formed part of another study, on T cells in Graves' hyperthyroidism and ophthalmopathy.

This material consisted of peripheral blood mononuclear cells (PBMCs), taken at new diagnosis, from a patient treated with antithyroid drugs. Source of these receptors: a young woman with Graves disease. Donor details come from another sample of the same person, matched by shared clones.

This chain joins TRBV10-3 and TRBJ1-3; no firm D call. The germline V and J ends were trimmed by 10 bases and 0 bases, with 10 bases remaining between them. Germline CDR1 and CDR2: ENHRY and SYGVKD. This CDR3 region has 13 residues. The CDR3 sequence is CATGEYSGNTIYF. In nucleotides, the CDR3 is TGTGCCACCGGGGAGTACTCTGGAAACACCATATATTTT.

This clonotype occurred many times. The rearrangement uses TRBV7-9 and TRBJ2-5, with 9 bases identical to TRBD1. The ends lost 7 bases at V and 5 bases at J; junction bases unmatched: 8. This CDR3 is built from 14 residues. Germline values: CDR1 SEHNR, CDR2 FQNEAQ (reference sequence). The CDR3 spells CASTATGGGETQYF. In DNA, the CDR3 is TGTGCCAGCACCGCTACAGGGGGCGGGGAGACCCAGTACTTC. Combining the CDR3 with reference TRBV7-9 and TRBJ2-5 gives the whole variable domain DTGVSQNPRHKITKRGQNVTFRCDPISEHNRLYWYRQTLGQGPEFLTYFQNEAQLEKSRLLSDRFSAERPKGSFSTLEIQRTEQGDSAMYLCASTATGGGETQYFGPGTRLLVL.

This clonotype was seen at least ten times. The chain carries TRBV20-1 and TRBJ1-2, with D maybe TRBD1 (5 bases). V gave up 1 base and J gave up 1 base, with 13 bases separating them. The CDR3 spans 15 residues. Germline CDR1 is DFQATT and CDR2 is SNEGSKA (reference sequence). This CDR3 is CSARAGGEVNYGYTF. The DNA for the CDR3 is TGCAGTGCTAGAGCCGGGGGAGAGGTTAACTATGGCTACACCTTC.

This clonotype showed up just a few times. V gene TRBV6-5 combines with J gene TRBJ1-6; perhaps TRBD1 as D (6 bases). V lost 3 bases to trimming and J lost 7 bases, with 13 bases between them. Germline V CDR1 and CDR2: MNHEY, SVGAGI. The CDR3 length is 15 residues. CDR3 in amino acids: CASSYFGQSNSPLHF. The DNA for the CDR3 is TGTGCCAGCAGTTATTTCGGACAGTCGAATTCACCCCTCCACTTT.

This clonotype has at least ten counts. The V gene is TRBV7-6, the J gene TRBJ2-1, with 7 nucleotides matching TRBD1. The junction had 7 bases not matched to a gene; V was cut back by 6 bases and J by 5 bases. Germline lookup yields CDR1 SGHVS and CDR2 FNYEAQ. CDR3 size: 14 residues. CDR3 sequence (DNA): TGTGCCAGCAGTCCCGGGACAGTGAACAATGAGCAGTTCTTC. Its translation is CASSPGTVNNEQFF.

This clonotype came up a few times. CDR3 in amino acids: CASSQETLYQPQHF. Written as DNA, the CDR3 is TGTGCCAGCAGCCAGGAGACGTTATATCAGCCCCAGCATTTT. The rearrangement uses TRBV6-4 and TRBJ1-5; D unclear. V was trimmed by 6 bases and J by 5 bases, leaving 14 bases between them. The CDR3 loop spans 14 amino acids. Germline-derived CDR1 and CDR2 are MRHNA and SNTAGT.

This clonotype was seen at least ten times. This CDR3 is CASTPPAWRGSYNSPLHF. Written as DNA, the CDR3 is TGTGCCAGCACCCCCCCCGCCTGGCGGGGCTCCTATAATTCACCCCTCCACTTT. The rearrangement uses TRBV2 and TRBJ1-6, with no clear D. Germline CDR1 is SNHLY and CDR2 is FYNNEI. The V end lost 7 bases, the J end lost 0 bases, and 19 bases lay between the germline ends. The CDR3 totals 18 residues. Full variable domain (missing parts from reference TRBV2 and TRBJ1-6): EPEVTQTPSHQVTQMGQEVILRCVPISNHLYFYWYRQILGQKVEFLVSFYNNEISEKSEIFDDQFSVERPDGSNFTLKIRSTKLEDSAMYFCASTPPAWRGSYNSPLHFGNGTRLTVT.